This T cell receptor beta chain was identified during a study of T cell changes during pregnancy in multiple sclerosis. As to this clone: Other DNA sequences of this sample code for an identical CDR3.

The CDR3 spans 15 residues. The J segment lost 1 base and the V segment lost 4 bases, leaving 2 bases of the junction unmatched. The germline V gene has CDR1 MDHEN and CDR2 SYDVKM. Profiled with immunoSEQ multiplex PCR; TCRdb holds only in-frame clones, not every one. Of 85,000 to 120,000 clones listed, 85% to 95% are singletons. The V gene is TRBV28, the J gene TRBJ2-3; TRBD2 aligns across 10 bases. Sequencing used peripheral blood, obtained after pregnancy. The source of this sequence is a female donor with multiple sclerosis, enrolled in a pregnancy study. CDR3 loop: CASSSLAGGTDTQYF. As DNA, the CDR3 is TGTGCCAGCAGTTCGCTAGCGGGGGGCACAGATACGCAGTATTTT.